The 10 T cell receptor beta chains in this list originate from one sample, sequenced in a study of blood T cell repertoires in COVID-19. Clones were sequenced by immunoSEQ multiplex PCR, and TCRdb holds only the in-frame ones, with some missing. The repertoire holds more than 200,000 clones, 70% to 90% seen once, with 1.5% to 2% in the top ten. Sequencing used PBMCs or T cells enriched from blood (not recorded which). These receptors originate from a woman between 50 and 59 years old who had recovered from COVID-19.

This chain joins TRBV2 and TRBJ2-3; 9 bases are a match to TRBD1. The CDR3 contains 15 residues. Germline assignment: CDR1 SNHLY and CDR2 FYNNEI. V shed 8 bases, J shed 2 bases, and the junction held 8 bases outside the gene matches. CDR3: CASYRNRGPTDTQYF. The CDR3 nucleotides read TGTGCCAGCTATAGAAACAGGGGGCCCACAGATACGCAGTATTTT.

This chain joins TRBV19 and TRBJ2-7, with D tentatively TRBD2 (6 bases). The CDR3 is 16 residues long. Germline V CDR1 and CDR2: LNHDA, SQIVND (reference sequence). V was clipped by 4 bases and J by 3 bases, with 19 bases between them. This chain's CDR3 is CASSTRPGTPNYEQYF. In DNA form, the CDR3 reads TGTGCCAGTAGTACCCGACCCGGGACTCCGAACTACGAGCAGTACTTC.

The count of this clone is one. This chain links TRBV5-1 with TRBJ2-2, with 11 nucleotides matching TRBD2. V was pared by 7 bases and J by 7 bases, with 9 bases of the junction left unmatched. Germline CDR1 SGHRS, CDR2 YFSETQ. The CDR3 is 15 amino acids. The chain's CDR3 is CASAGTSGWGGELFF. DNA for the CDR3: TGCGCCAGCGCTGGGACTAGCGGCTGGGGCGGGGAGCTGTTTTTT.

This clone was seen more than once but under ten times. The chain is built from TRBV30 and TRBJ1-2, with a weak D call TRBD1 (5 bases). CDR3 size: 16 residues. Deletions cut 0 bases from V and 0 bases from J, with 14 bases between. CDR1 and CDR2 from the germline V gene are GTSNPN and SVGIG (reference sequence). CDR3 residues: CAWSVLPGGTNYGYTF. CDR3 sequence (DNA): TGTGCCTGGAGTGTACTCCCGGGGGGGACTAACTATGGCTACACCTTC.

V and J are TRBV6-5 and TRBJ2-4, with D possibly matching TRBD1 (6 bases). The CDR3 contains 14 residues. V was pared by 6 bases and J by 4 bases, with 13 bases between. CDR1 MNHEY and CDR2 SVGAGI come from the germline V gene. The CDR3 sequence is CASRNWDKKNIQYF. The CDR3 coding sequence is TGTGCCAGCAGGAACTGGGACAAAAAAAACATTCAGTACTTC.

Here the CDR3 DNA reads TGTGCCAGCAGTCTTCGAGAGGAGGGCTACACCTTC. It encodes CASSLREEGYTF. V is TRBV12-3 or TRBV12-4 and J is TRBJ1-2; D is undetermined. V was trimmed by 5 bases and J by 8 bases, leaving 12 bases between them. This CDR3 comprises 12 residues.

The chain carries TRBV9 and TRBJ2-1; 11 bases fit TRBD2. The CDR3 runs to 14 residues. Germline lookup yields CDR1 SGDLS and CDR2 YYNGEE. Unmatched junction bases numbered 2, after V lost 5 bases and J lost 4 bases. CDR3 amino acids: CASSRTSGYNEQFF. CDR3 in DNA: TGTGCCAGCAGTCGGACTAGCGGGTACAATGAGCAGTTCTTC.

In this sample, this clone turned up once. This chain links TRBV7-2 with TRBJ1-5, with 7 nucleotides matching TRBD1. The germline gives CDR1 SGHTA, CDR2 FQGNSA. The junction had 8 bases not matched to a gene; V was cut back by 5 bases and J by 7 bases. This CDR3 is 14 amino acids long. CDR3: CASSPRQGGQPQHF. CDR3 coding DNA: TGTGCCAGCAGCCCTAGACAGGGCGGACAGCCCCAGCATTTT.

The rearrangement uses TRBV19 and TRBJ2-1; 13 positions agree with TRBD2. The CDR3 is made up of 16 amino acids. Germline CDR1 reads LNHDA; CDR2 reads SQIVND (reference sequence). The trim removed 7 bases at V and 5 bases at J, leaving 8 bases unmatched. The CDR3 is CASNRPGLAGNNEQFF. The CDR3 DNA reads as TGTGCCAGTAACCGACCGGGACTAGCGGGGAACAATGAGCAGTTCTTC. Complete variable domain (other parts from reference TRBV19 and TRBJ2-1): DGGITQSPKYLFRKEGQNVTLSCEQNLNHDAMYWYRQDPGQGLRLIYYSQIVNDFQKGDIAEGYSVSREKKESFPLTVTSAQKNPTAFYLCASNRPGLAGNNEQFFGPGTRLTVL.

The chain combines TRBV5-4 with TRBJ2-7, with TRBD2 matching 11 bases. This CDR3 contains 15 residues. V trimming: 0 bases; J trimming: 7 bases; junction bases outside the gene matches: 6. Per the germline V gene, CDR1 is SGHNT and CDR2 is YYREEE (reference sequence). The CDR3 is CASSLEASGRSEQYF. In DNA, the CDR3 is TGTGCCAGCAGCTTGGAGGCTAGCGGGAGGAGTGAGCAGTACTTC.